This entry lists 31 T cell receptor beta chains sequenced from one sample in a study of T cells in Graves' hyperthyroidism and ophthalmopathy. The TCR beta CDR3 regions underwent amplification using RNA transcripts as the source. The primer set for the first-round RT-PCR of the TCR CDR3 was HTBI. TCRdb called the multiplex PCR reads again in MiXCR, with one record for every CDR3 protein. The sample has hundreds of thousands of distinct CDR3 sequences, roughly 15% seen once. Sequencing input: blood. The receptors derive from a woman aged 50 to 60 with Graves' ophthalmopathy.

Ten or more counts support this clonotype. This chain uses TRBV5-1 with TRBJ2-1; 7 nucleotides align to TRBD2. From germline, CDR1 is SGHRS and CDR2 YFSETQ. The V gene end was trimmed by 4 bases and the J gene end by 2 bases; junction bases not matched to a gene: 9. This CDR3 is built from 16 residues. CDR3 region: CASSLIPGLTYNEQFF. The DNA for the CDR3 is TGCGCCAGCAGCCTCATTCCGGGACTAACCTACAATGAGCAGTTCTTC.

The sample holds many counts of this clonotype. The J gene is TRBJ2-6, the V gene TRBV9; TRBD2 aligns across 9 bases. V was clipped by 3 bases and J by 0 bases; unmatched bases: 7. Germline-derived CDR1 and CDR2 are SGDLS and YYNGEE. This CDR3 region has 18 residues. This CDR3 is CASSARTSASSGANVLTF. In nucleotides, the CDR3 is TGTGCCAGCAGCGCCCGGACTAGCGCAAGCTCTGGGGCCAACGTCCTGACTTTC.

The chain combines TRBV20-1 with TRBJ2-7; unclear D gene. V shed 2 bases and J shed 6 bases, with 11 bases lying between them. CDR1 and CDR2 (germline): DFQATT, SNEGSKA (reference sequence). The CDR3 covers 12 residues. The DNA for the CDR3 is TGCAGTGCTAGATCCACCCCTGGCGAGCAGTACTTC. Encoded protein: CSARSTPGEQYF.

This clonotype has a handful of counts. V and J are TRBV19 and TRBJ2-2, with 13 positions matching TRBD2. In germline, CDR1 is LNHDA, CDR2 SQIVND (reference sequence). The V and J ends lost 9 bases and 7 bases, in that order; junction bases with no gene match: 8. The CDR3 has 15 amino acids. CDR3 sequence: CASAGTSGKFGELFF. As DNA, the CDR3 is TGTGCCAGCGCCGGGACTAGCGGGAAGTTCGGGGAGCTGTTTTTT.

This clonotype was recorded at least ten times. This chain connects TRBV3-1 to TRBJ2-1; no clear D gene. The CDR3 has 16 amino acids. Germline lookup yields CDR1 LGHDT and CDR2 YNNKEL (reference sequence). Trimming left V 5 bases short and J 5 bases short, with 19 bases between. DNA for the CDR3: TGTGCCAGCAGCAAAGGACCAAACACAATGGACAATGAGCAGTTCTTC. Its translation: CASSKGPNTMDNEQFF.

This chain links TRBV6-1 with TRBJ2-7, with TRBD1 as a possible D gene (5 bases). V was clipped by 5 bases and J by 2 bases, with 10 bases between them. The CDR3 totals 13 residues. Germline V gene lookup returns CDR1 MNHNS and CDR2 SASEGT. CDR3 sequence (DNA): TGTGCCAGCAGTCAAGGGGTCACCTACGAGCAGTACTTC. The encoded protein is CASSQGVTYEQYF.

This clonotype appeared a few times. The gene calls are TRBV20-1 and TRBJ1-6; D gene unclear. V was pared by 5 bases and J by 7 bases, with 21 bases between. The CDR3 contains 16 residues. The germline V gene encodes CDR1 DFQATT and CDR2 SNEGSKA (reference sequence). The CDR3, as DNA: TGCAGTGCTCGCTCGAACATCGACGGAAAAAATTCACCCCTCCACTTT. Protein product: CSARSNIDGKNSPLHF.

This sequence joins TRBV5-6 and TRBJ2-7; the match to TRBD2 covers 8 bases. The junction had 8 bases not matched to a gene; V was cut back by 1 base and J by 2 bases. This CDR3 has 16 amino acids. CDR1 SGHDT and CDR2 YYEEEE come from the germline V gene. The CDR3 protein is CASSLSGGRPAYEQYF. DNA of the CDR3: TGTGCCAGCAGCTTGTCGGGCGGGAGGCCCGCCTACGAGCAGTACTTC.

This clonotype was recorded a few times. This chain links TRBV7-9 with TRBJ2-3, with 9 positions matching TRBD1. Germline V CDR1 and CDR2: SEHNR, FQNEAQ (reference sequence). The CDR3 length is 17 residues. Unmatched junction bases numbered 11, after V lost 5 bases and J lost 2 bases. In nucleotides, the CDR3 is TGTGCCAGCAGCATTAAAGGGACAGGGAATCCCACAGATACGCAGTATTTT. This sequence encodes CASSIKGTGNPTDTQYF.

This clonotype has more than one count but fewer than ten. One end of the junction does not line up with germline, which may come from a read error. The genes are TRBV7-9 and TRBJ2-7; D possibly corresponds to TRBD1 (6 bases). The CDR3 loop spans 15 amino acids. The V gene's germline CDR1 is SEHNR and CDR2 FQNEAQ (reference sequence). The CDR3 spells CASSQGLTGTYEQYF. The CDR3 DNA sequence: TGCGCCAGCAGCCAAGGATTGACAGGAACCTACGAGCAGTACTTC. Looking up the rest from reference TRBV7-9 and TRBJ2-7 gives the full variable domain: DTGVSQNPRHKITKRGQNVTFRCDPISEHNRLYWYRQTLGQGPEFLTYFQNEAQLEKSRLLSDRFSAERPKGSFSTLEIQRTEQGDSAMYLCASSQGLTGTYEQYFGPGTRLTVT.

The chain joins TRBV27 to TRBJ2-7; D uncertain. Trimming pared 0 bases from V and 1 base from J, leaving 10 bases between. Germline V gene sequence: CDR1 MNHEY, CDR2 SMNVEV (reference sequence). The CDR3 has 15 amino acids. The CDR3 reads CASSLSGERSYEQYF. CDR3 bases: TGTGCCAGCAGTTTATCCGGCGAGAGATCCTACGAGCAGTACTTC.

V is TRBV9 and J is TRBJ2-1; 14 bases are a match to TRBD2. Germline loops: CDR1 SGDLS, CDR2 YYNGEE. The CDR3 totals 15 residues. V was clipped by 2 bases and J by 13 bases; unmatched bases: 8. This CDR3 reads CASSVGLAGGYGQFF. Here the CDR3 DNA reads TGTGCCAGCAGCGTCGGACTAGCGGGAGGTTATGGACAGTTCTTC.

Only a few counts were recorded for this clonotype. J is TRBJ2-5 and V is TRBV6-2 or TRBV6-3; weak D call: TRBD1 (7 bases). Germline assignment: CDR1 MNHEY and CDR2 SVGEGT. Between the trimmed V and J ends, which lost 5 bases and 7 bases, there was a span of 20 bases. The CDR3 runs to 15 residues. The CDR3 here is CASSRGGTVHGTQYF. The CDR3 DNA reads TGTGCCAGCAGTCGTGGAGGGACAGTCCACGGGACCCAGTACTTC.

This clonotype was counted many times. Relative to the germline gene, one junction end is altered; a read error may explain this. This sequence joins TRBV28 and TRBJ2-7, with D perhaps matching TRBD2 (6 bases). This CDR3 is 13 amino acids long. Germline CDR1 and CDR2: MDHEN and SYDVKM. CDR3 amino acids: CATLGTPHYGQYF. In nucleotides, the CDR3 is TGTGCCACACTCGGGACTCCACACTACGGGCAGTACTTC.

In DNA, the CDR3 is TGTGCCAGCAGCGTAGGGGGGAGTAGTTCTGACGAGCAGTACTTC. It translates to CASSVGGSSSDEQYF. This chain connects TRBV9 to TRBJ2-7, with D perhaps given as TRBD1 or TRBD2 (5 bases each). The V and J ends lost 0 bases and 5 bases respectively, with 15 bases between them. The CDR3 loop spans 15 amino acids. Germline CDR1 reads SGDLS; CDR2 reads YYNGEE.

In this sample, this clonotype turned up many times. V gene TRBV12-3 or TRBV12-4 combines with J gene TRBJ1-6; 9 bases line up with TRBD1. The trim removed 6 bases at V and 10 bases at J, leaving 7 bases unmatched. The CDR3 sequence is 14 residues long. The CDR3 reads CASSRTGGESPLHF. CDR3 DNA: TGTGCCAGCAGCCGAACAGGGGGCGAATCACCCCTCCACTTT.

This clonotype was detected ten times or more. The V gene is TRBV28, the J gene TRBJ2-7; 9 bases fit TRBD1. Germline V lookup: CDR1 MDHEN, CDR2 SYDVKM. The V and J ends lost 5 bases and 2 bases, in that order; junction bases with no gene match: 4. CDR3 length: 14 amino acids. The CDR3 nucleotides read TGTGCCAGCAGTGCGACAGGGGGACCCTACGAGCAGTACTTC. It encodes CASSATGGPYEQYF. Filled out from reference TRBV28 and TRBJ2-7, the complete variable domain reads DVKVTQSSRYLVKRTGEKVFLECVQDMDHENMFWYRQDPGLGLRLIYFSYDVKMKEKGDIPEGYSVSREKKERFSLILESASTNQTSMYLCASSATGGPYEQYFGPGTRLTVT.

This chain connects TRBV7-9 to TRBJ1-2; D is unresolved. CDR1 is SEHNR, CDR2 FQNEAQ, per germline (reference sequence). The CDR3 is made up of 16 amino acids. With 4 bases removed from V and 3 bases from J, the gap between germline ends came to 18 bases. CDR3 region: CASSSNPSGFYYGYTF. In DNA, the CDR3 is TGTGCCAGCAGCTCAAACCCATCCGGGTTTTACTATGGCTACACCTTC. Complete variable domain (other parts from reference TRBV7-9 and TRBJ1-2): DTGVSQNPRHKITKRGQNVTFRCDPISEHNRLYWYRQTLGQGPEFLTYFQNEAQLEKSRLLSDRFSAERPKGSFSTLEIQRTEQGDSAMYLCASSSNPSGFYYGYTFGSGTRLTVV.

This clonotype was seen repeatedly, ten times or more. The V call is TRBV20-1, the J call TRBJ1-1, with 7 positions matching TRBD1. From germline, CDR1 is DFQATT and CDR2 SNEGSKA (reference sequence). The CDR3 runs 13 residues. V dropped 6 bases and J dropped 7; count of bases not matched to a gene: 11. This CDR3 is CSAMSRGHGEAFF. The DNA for the CDR3 is TGCAGTGCCATGTCTAGGGGGCACGGTGAAGCTTTCTTT.

This clonotype appeared many times. The chain is built from TRBV20-1 and TRBJ2-5; 7 bases line up with TRBD2. In germline, CDR1 is DFQATT, CDR2 SNEGSKA (reference sequence). The CDR3 is 16 amino acids. V shed 8 bases and J 1 base; nucleotides not matched to a gene: 16. CDR3 amino acids: CSQMLEGGRSQETQYF. CDR3 sequence (DNA): TGCAGTCAGATGCTAGAGGGCGGGAGATCCCAAGAGACCCAGTACTTC.

This clonotype was detected a few times. Compared with germline, one end of the junction differs, possibly owing to a read error. This chain uses TRBV6-5 with TRBJ2-1; 9 bases are shared with TRBD1. The CDR3 consists of 17 residues. Looked up from germline, CDR1 is MNHEY and CDR2 is SVGAGI. In DNA form, the CDR3 reads TGTGCCCGCAGTTACCTGGACAGGGGACCTACCTACAATGAGCAGTTCTTC. Protein product: CARSYLDRGPTYNEQFF.

This clonotype was picked up many times. V and J are TRBV7-9 and TRBJ2-7; possible D gene TRBD1, 6 bases. This CDR3 contains 14 residues. Germline assignment: CDR1 SEHNR and CDR2 FQNEAQ (reference sequence). V was clipped by 5 bases and J by 4 bases, with 15 bases between them. This CDR3 reads CASSENGQLYEQYF. The CDR3, as DNA: TGTGCCAGCAGCGAAAACGGACAGCTTTACGAGCAGTACTTC.

This clonotype was counted only a few times. Written as DNA, the CDR3 is TGCAGTGCTCTCTCCGGGATGACAGATAATTCACCCCTCCACTTT. It yields the protein CSALSGMTDNSPLHF. V gene TRBV20-1 combines with J gene TRBJ1-6, with D tentatively TRBD1 (5 bases). V lost 5 bases and J 5 bases, leaving 16 bases between the germline ends. Germline V gene data show CDR1 as DFQATT and CDR2 as SNEGSKA (reference sequence). The CDR3 runs to 15 residues.

This clonotype was counted at least ten times. The rearrangement uses TRBV6-2 or TRBV6-3 and TRBJ2-5, with D uncertain. The germline V gene encodes CDR1 MNHEY and CDR2 SVGEGT. The CDR3 has 13 residues. Trimming removed 3 bases from V and 11 bases from J, with 16 bases in between. DNA for the CDR3: TGTGCCAGCAGTTATCGAACCACGAATAGTCAGTACTTC. As protein: CASSYRTTNSQYF.

This clonotype was seen at least ten times. V usage is TRBV24-1 and J usage is TRBJ1-1; 7 bases line up with TRBD1. The CDR3 totals 15 residues. Per germline, CDR1 KGHDR and CDR2 SFDVKD. J lost 3 bases, V lost 3 bases, and 6 bases had no gene match. The CDR3 coding sequence is TGTGCCACCAGTGATGCGGCAGGGGGTGACACTGAAGCTTTCTTT. The encoded protein is CATSDAAGGDTEAFF.

This clonotype was detected only a few times. The chain is built from TRBV6-2 or TRBV6-3 and TRBJ1-1, with TRBD1 as a possible D gene (5 bases). The CDR3 consists of 12 residues. Germline lookup yields CDR1 MNHEY and CDR2 SVGEGT. V was shortened by 10 bases and J by 1 base, with 10 bases between the two germline ends. CDR3 DNA sequence: TGTGCCACCCGGGACCCGAACACTGAAGCTTTCTTT. This sequence encodes CATRDPNTEAFF.

On this clonotype itself: An end of the junction does not agree with germline; a read error may underlie this. The chain has TRBV6-5 and TRBJ2-2; D possibly corresponds to TRBD1 (5 bases). CDR3 length: 15 amino acids. CDR1 and CDR2 (germline): MNHEY, SVGAGI. The CDR3 is CASSFIGAGTRELFF. CDR3 in DNA: TGTGCCAGCAGTTTTATAGGGGCTGGCACCAGGGAGCTGTTTTTT.

This chain connects TRBV4-3 to TRBJ1-1; TRBD1 matches 8 bases. The V and J ends lost 3 bases and 6 bases, in that order; junction bases with no gene match: 6. The CDR3 totals 14 residues. Germline V gene sequence: CDR1 LGHNA, CDR2 YSLEER. CDR3 in amino acids: CASSQTGEIPEAFF. CDR3 DNA sequence: TGCGCCAGCAGCCAGACAGGGGAGATACCTGAAGCTTTCTTT.

J is TRBJ2-5 and V is TRBV7-3; no clear D. Germline V gene data show CDR1 as SGHTA and CDR2 as FQGTGA. The CDR3 has 11 residues. Trimming removed 5 bases at V and 7 bases at J, with 8 bases between. The CDR3 spells CASSPVGTQYF. CDR3 DNA: TGTGCCAGCAGCCCCGTCGGGACCCAGTACTTC.

This clonotype was observed at least ten times. The gene calls are TRBV7-2 and TRBJ2-2; 7 nucleotides align to TRBD2. Germline V gene lookup returns CDR1 SGHTA and CDR2 FQGNSA. The J segment lost 7 bases and the V segment lost 2 bases, leaving 7 bases of the junction unmatched. This CDR3 spans 15 amino acids. CDR3: CASSLSGASSGELFF. The CDR3 bases are TGTGCCAGCAGCTTAAGCGGGGCAAGCAGCGGGGAGCTGTTTTTT.

This clonotype has a count of ten or more. This sequence joins TRBV18 and TRBJ1-2, with TRBD1 as a possible D gene (6 bases). This CDR3 is built from 16 residues. Germline CDR1 reads KGHSH; CDR2 reads LQKENI. Trimming took 0 bases from V and 7 from J, leaving 18 bases between them. CDR3 residues: CASSPPTVQGAGGYTF. The CDR3 region has the DNA TGTGCCAGCTCACCACCGACGGTACAGGGTGCGGGTGGCTACACCTTC.